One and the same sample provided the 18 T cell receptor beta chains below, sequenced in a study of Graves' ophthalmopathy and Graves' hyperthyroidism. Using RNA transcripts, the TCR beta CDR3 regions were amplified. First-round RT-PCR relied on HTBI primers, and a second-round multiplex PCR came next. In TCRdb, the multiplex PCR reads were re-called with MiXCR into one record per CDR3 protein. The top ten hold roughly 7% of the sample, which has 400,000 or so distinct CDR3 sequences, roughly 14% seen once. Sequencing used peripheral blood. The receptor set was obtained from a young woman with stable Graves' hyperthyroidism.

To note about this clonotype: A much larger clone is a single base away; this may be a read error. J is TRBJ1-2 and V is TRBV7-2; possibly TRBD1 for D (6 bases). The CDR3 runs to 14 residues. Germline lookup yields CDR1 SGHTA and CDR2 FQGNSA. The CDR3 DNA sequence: TGTGCCAGCAGGGAGGGGGGCAGGGGCCATGGCTTCACCTTC. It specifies CASREGGRGHGFTF.

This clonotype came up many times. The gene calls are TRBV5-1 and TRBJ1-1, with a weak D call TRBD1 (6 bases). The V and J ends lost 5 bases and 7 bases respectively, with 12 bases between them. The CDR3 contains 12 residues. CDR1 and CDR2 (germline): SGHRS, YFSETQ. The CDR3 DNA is TGCGCCAGCAGTCCACAGGGAGGTGAAGCTTTCTTT. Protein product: CASSPQGGEAFF.

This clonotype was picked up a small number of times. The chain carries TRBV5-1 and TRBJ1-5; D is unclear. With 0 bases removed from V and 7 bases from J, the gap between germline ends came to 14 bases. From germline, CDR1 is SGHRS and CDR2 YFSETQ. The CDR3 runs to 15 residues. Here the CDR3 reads CASSLDSQARQPQHF. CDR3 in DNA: TGCGCCAGCAGCTTGGATTCACAAGCAAGACAGCCCCAGCATTTT.

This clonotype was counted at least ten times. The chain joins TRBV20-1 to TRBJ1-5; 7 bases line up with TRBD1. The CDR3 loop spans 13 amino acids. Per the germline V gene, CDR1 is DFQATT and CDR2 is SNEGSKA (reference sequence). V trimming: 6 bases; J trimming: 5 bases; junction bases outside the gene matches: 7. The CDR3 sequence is CSATPGGDQPQHF. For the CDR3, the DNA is TGCAGTGCCACCCCAGGGGGGGATCAGCCCCAGCATTTT.

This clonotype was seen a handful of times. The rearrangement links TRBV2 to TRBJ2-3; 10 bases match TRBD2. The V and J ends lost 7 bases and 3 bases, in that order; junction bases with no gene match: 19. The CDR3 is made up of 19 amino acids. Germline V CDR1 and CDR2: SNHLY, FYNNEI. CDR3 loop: CASKVAPGAAGGLTDTQYF. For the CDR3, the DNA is TGTGCCAGCAAGGTCGCCCCGGGTGCAGCGGGGGGGCTTACAGATACGCAGTATTTT.

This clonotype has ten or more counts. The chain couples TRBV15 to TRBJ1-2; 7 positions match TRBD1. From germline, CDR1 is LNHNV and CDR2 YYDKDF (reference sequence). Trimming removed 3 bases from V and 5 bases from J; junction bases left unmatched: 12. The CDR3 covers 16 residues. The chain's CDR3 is CATSRDPRGESYGYTF. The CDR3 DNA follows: TGTGCCACCAGCAGGGACCCCAGGGGGGAGTCGTATGGCTACACCTTC.

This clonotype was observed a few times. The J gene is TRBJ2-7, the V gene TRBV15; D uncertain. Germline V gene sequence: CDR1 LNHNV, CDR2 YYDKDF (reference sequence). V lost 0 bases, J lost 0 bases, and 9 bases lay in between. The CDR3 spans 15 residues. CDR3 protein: CATSRDRPVSYEQYF. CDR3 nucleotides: TGTGCCACCAGCAGAGATCGTCCGGTCTCCTACGAGCAGTACTTC.

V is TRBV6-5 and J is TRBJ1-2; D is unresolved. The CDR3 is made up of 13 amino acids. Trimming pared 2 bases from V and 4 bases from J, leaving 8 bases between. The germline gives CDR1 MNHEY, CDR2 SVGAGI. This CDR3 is CASSYASGYGYTF. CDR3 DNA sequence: TGTGCCAGCAGTTACGCGTCGGGCTATGGCTACACCTTC.

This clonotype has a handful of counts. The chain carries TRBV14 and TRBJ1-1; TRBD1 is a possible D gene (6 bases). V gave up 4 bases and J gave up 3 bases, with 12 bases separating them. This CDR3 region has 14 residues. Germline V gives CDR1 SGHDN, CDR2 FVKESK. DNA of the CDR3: TGTGCCAGCAGCCCACTTGACAGGTACACTGAAGCTTTCTTT. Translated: CASSPLDRYTEAFF.

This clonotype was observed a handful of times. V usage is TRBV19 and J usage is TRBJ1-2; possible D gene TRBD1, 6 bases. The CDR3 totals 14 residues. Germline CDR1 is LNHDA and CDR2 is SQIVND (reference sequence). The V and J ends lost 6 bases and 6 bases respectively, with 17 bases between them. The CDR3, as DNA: TGTGCCAGTAGACCCGGGACATCGGAAAATGGCTACACCTTC. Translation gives CASRPGTSENGYTF.

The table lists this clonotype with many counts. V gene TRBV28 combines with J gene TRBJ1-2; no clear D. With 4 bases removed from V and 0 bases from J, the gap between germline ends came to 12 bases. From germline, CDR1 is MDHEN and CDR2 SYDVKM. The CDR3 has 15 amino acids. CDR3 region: CASSSPGVSNYGYTF. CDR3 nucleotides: TGTGCCAGCAGTTCTCCTGGGGTCTCTAACTATGGCTACACCTTC.

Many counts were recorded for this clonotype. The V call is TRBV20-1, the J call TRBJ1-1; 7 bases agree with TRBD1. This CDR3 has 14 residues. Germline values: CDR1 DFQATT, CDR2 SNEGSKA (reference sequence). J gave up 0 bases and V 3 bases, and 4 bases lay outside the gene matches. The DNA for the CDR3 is TGCAGTGCTAGCCCAGGGGGGCTGAACACTGAAGCTTTCTTT. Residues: CSASPGGLNTEAFF.

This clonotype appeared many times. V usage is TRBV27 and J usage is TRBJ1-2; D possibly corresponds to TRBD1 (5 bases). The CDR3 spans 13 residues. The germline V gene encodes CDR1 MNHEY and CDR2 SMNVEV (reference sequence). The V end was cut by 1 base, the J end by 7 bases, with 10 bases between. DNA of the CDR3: TGTGCCAGCAGTTTATTGGGGGGAAGTGGCTACACCTTC. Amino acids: CASSLLGGSGYTF.

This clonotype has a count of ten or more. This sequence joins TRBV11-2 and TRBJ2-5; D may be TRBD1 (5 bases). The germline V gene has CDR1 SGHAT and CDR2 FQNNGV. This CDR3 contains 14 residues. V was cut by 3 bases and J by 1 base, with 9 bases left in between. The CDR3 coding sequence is TGTGCCAGCAGCTTGAGCAGGGTCCAAGAGACCCAGTACTTC. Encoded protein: CASSLSRVQETQYF.

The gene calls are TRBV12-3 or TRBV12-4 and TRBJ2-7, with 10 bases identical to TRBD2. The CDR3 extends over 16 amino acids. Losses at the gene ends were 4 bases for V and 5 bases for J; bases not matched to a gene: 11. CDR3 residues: CASSSVSGRPGNEQYF. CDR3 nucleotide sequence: TGTGCCAGCAGTTCTGTTAGCGGGAGGCCGGGGAACGAGCAGTACTTC.

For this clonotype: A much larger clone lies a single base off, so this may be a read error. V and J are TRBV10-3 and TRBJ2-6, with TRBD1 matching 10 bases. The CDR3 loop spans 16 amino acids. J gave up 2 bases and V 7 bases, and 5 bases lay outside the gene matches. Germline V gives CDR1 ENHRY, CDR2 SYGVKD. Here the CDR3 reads CAIKGQGSPGANVLTF. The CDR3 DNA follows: TGTGCCATCAAGGGACAGGGGTCCCCTGGGGCCAACGTCCTGACTTTC.

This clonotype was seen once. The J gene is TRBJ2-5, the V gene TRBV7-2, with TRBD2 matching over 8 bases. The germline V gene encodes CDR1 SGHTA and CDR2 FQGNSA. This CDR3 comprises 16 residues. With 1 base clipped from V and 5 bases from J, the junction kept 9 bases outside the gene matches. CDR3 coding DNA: TGTGCCAGCAGCTTAGAACACGGGAGGGCCTGGGAGACCCAGTACTTC. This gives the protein CASSLEHGRAWETQYF.

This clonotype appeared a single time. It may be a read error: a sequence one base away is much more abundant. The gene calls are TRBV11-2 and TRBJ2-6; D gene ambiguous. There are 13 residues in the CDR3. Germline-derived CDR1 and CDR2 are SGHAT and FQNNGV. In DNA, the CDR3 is TGTGCCAGCAGCCTCGACGCAGCCTACGAGCATTACTTC. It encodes CASSLDAAYEHYF.